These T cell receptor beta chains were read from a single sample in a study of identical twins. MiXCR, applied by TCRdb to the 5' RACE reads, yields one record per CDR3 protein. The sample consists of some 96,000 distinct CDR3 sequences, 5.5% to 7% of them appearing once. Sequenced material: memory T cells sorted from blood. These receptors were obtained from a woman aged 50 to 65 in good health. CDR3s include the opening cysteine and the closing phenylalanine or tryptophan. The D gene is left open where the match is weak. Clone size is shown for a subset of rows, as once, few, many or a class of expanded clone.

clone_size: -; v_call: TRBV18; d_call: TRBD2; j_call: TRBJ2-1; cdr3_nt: TGTGCCAGCTCATCGACATCTAGCGGTTACAATGAGCAGTTCTTC; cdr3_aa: CASSSTSSGYNEQFF
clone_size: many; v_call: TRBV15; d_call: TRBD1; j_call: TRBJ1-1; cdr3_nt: TGTGCCACCAGCGGGGGGCAGGGGCAGGGGGTCACTGAAGCTTTCTTT; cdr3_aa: CATSGGQGQGVTEAFF
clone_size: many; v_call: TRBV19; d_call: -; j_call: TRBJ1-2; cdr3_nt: TGTGCCAGTAGTCTCGGGGGGCCTAACTATGGCTACACCTTC; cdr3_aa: CASSLGGPNYGYTF
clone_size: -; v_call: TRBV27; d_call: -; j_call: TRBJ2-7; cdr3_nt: TGTGCCAGTAGGCCCTTGGTGGAAAACTACGAGCAGTACTTC; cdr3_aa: CASRPLVENYEQYF
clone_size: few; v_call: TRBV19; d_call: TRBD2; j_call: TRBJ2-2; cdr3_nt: TGTGCCAGTAAGGCACTAGCGGCCAGCGAGACCGGGGAGCTGTTTTTT; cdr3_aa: CASKALAASETGELFF
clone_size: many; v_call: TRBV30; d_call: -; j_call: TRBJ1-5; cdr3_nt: TGTGCCTGGAACGGGGATAGCAATCAGCCCCAGCATTTT; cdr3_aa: CAWNGDSNQPQHF
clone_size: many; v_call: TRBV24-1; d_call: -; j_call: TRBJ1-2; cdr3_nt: TGTGCCACCAGTGATTTAGGCAGGGAAAGTGGCTACACCTTC; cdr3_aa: CATSDLGRESGYTF
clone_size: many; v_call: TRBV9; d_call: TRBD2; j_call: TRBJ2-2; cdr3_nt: TGTGCCAGCAGCTCCGGCGGGAGCCCCACCGGGGAGCTGTTTTTT; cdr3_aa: CASSSGGSPTGELFF
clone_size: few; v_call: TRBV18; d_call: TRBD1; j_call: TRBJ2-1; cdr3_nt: TGTGCCAGCTCACCGCTTCGACAGGGCGGGCAGCAGTTCTTC; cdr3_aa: CASSPLRQGGQQFF
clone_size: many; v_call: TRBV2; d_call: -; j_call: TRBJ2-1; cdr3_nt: TGTGCCAGCAGCGGGGAGGTGGTTGGGCAGTTCTTC; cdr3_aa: CASSGEVVGQFF
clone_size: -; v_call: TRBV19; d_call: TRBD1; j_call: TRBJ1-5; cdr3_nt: TGTGCCAGTAAACAGGGGCCTAGCAATCAGCCCCAGCATTTT; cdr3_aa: CASKQGPSNQPQHF
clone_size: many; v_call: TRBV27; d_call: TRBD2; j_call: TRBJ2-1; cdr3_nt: TGTGCCAGCAATTCCGCGGGAGGAGGAATCTACAATGAGCAGTTCTTC; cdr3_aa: CASNSAGGGIYNEQFF
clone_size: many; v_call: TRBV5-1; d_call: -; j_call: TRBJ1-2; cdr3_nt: TGCGCCAGCAGCCAAACGGACACTGGCTATGGCTACACCTTC; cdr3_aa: CASSQTDTGYGYTF
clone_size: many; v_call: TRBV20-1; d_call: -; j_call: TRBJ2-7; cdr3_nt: TGCAGTGCTAGAGACGTTAGGGTAGCGGTCTCCTACGAGCAGTACTTC; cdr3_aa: CSARDVRVAVSYEQYF
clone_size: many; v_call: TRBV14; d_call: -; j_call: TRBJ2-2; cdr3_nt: TGTGCCAGCAGCCAAGGCTCCCGGTCGTCGAACACCGGGGAGCTGTTTTTT; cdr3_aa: CASSQGSRSSNTGELFF
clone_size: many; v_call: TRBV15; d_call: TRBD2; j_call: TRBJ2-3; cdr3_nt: TGTGCCACCAGCAGAGATAGAGCGGGAGGAATAGATACGCAGTATTTT; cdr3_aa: CATSRDRAGGIDTQYF
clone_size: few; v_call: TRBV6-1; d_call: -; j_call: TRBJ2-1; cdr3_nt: TGTGCCAGCAGTCTCCGGGTTAATGAGCAGTTCTTC; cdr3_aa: CASSLRVNEQFF